This entry lists 30 T cell receptor beta chains sequenced from one sample in a study of regulatory T cells in long-lasting Graves disease. CDR3 regions were amplified by Arm-PCR using iRepertoire HTBI primers to build TCR beta libraries. TCRdb re-called the multiplex PCR reads with MiXCR, one entry per CDR3 protein. Found here are 350,000 to 450,000 distinct CDR3 sequences, less than 25% of them singletons; the top ten hold about 20%. Time point defined: persistent/refractory GD, antithyroid drugs over 5 years with positive TRAb. RNA from PBMCs was the source of the TCR library. Sequenced here: peripheral blood mononuclear cells (PBMCs), sampled when the disease was refractory, from a patient treated with antithyroid drugs. The receptors were gathered from a female donor with Graves disease.

This clonotype has ten or more counts. The V gene is TRBV12-3 or TRBV12-4, the J gene TRBJ2-4, with unresolved D. This CDR3 has 12 residues. V was clipped by 6 bases and J by 9 bases, with 12 bases between them. The CDR3 protein is CASSSSPVIQYF. DNA for the CDR3: TGTGCCAGCAGCTCATCTCCCGTCATTCAGTACTTC.

The chain combines TRBV5-1 with TRBJ2-7; 7 bases agree with TRBD1. J lost 0 bases, V lost 6 bases, and 6 bases had no gene match. This CDR3 is 14 amino acids long. Germline V gives CDR1 SGHRS, CDR2 YFSETQ. This CDR3 reads CASTNPGGSYEQYF. In DNA, the CDR3 is TGCGCCAGCACCAATCCAGGGGGCTCCTACGAGCAGTACTTC. Drawing the rest from reference TRBV5-1 and TRBJ2-7, the complete variable domain is KAGVTQTPRYLIKTRGQQVTLSCSPISGHRSVSWYQQTPGQGLQFLFEYFSETQRNKGNFPGRFSGRQFSNSRSEMNVSTLELGDSALYLCASTNPGGSYEQYFGPGTRLTVT.

This clonotype was recorded at least ten times. V gene TRBV11-2 combines with J gene TRBJ2-5, with 12 nucleotides matching TRBD2. The germline V gene has CDR1 SGHAT and CDR2 FQNNGV. CDR3 length equals 16 residues. V was pared by 4 bases and J by 3 bases, with 6 bases of the junction left unmatched. The CDR3 spells CASSSGLAGNEETQYF. For the CDR3, the DNA is TGTGCCAGCAGCTCAGGACTAGCGGGAAATGAAGAGACCCAGTACTTC.

The V gene is TRBV12-3 or TRBV12-4, the J gene TRBJ1-1; TRBD1 matches at 7 bases. Trimming removed 5 bases from V and 6 bases from J; junction bases left unmatched: 6. The CDR3 has 13 residues. CDR3: CASSQQGFAEAFF. As DNA, the CDR3 is TGTGCCAGCAGTCAACAGGGGTTTGCTGAAGCTTTCTTT.

This clonotype was seen at least ten times. The V and J genes are TRBV6-1 and TRBJ2-7; 9 nucleotides line up with TRBD1. V dropped 1 base and J dropped 2; count of bases not matched to a gene: 3. Germline lookup yields CDR1 MNHNS and CDR2 SASEGT. The CDR3 runs 15 residues. CDR3 in DNA: TGTGCCAGCAGTGAAGACAGGGGGCGGACCTACGAGCAGTACTTC. Translating it yields CASSEDRGRTYEQYF.

This rearrangement joins TRBV7-2 to TRBJ1-1; D unclear. Germline-derived CDR1 and CDR2 are SGHTA and FQGNSA. CDR3 length: 14 amino acids. V was clipped by 2 bases and J by 7 bases, with 14 bases between them. The CDR3 sequence: CASSLQAVAGEAFF. CDR3 DNA sequence: TGTGCCAGCAGCTTACAAGCGGTTGCGGGTGAAGCTTTCTTT.

Points on this clonotype: Being one base from a much bigger clone, this may be a read error. This sequence joins TRBV5-1 and TRBJ2-2, with 8 bases identical to TRBD2. The germline V gene has CDR1 SGHRS and CDR2 YFSETQ. This CDR3 spans 15 amino acids. Here the CDR3 reads CASSHGLAGTGELFF. The CDR3 DNA sequence: TGTGCCAGCAGCCACGGACTAGCAGGCACCGGGGAGCTGTTTTTT.

This chain joins TRBV10-3 and TRBJ2-7, with D uncertain. This CDR3 region has 14 residues. Germline V CDR1 and CDR2: ENHRY, SYGVKD. V was trimmed by 3 bases and J by 3 bases, leaving 12 bases between them. Here the CDR3 reads CAISDGPPDYEQYF. The CDR3 nucleotides are TGTGCCATCAGTGATGGGCCTCCTGACTACGAGCAGTACTTC.

The sample holds many counts of this clonotype. The chain employs TRBV3-1 and TRBJ1-1; D not resolved. This CDR3 spans 13 amino acids. In germline, CDR1 is LGHDT, CDR2 YNNKEL (reference sequence). The V end was cut by 2 bases, the J end by 10 bases, with 14 bases between. Written as DNA, the CDR3 is TGTGCCAGCAGCCAACCCGGACTCCTGGGAGCTTTCTTT. Translated, it gives CASSQPGLLGAFF. Complete variable domain (other parts from reference TRBV3-1 and TRBJ1-1): DTAVSQTPKYLVTQMGNDKSIKCEQNLGHDTMYWYKQDSKKFLKIMFSYNNKELIINETVPNRFSPKSPDKAHLNLHINSLELGDSAVYFCASSQPGLLGAFFGQGTRLTVV.

The V call is TRBV30, the J call TRBJ2-7, with 7 bases fitting TRBD2. CDR3 length: 13 residues. Trimming at V came to 5 bases and at J to 3 bases, leaving 7 bases not matched to a gene. CDR1 is GTSNPN, CDR2 SVGIG, per germline (reference sequence). The CDR3 nucleotides read TGTGCCTGGGCCGGGGGAGGGCTCTACGAGCAGTACTTC. Encoded protein: CAWAGGGLYEQYF.

This clonotype was counted between two and nine times. The chain is built from TRBV20-1 and TRBJ2-7, with 8 nucleotides matching TRBD2. CDR1 and CDR2 (germline): DFQATT, SNEGSKA (reference sequence). The CDR3 covers 11 residues. In DNA form, the CDR3 reads TGCAGCGGGGGGGGGATCGACGAGCAGTACTTC. Protein sequence: CSGGGIDEQYF.

This rearrangement joins TRBV5-5 to TRBJ2-5; D remains ambiguous. TRBJ2-1 explains the end of the DNA better; the J call may be wrong. The length of the CDR3 is 11 residues. Looked up from germline, CDR1 is SGHKS and CDR2 is YYEKEE (reference sequence). The chain's CDR3 is CASNSGNEQFF. DNA of the CDR3: TGTGCCAGCAACTCGGGCAATGAGCAGTTCTTC.

This clonotype has at least ten counts. The CDR3 loop is CASSPEGGLGKTQYF. The CDR3 bases are TGTGCCAGCAGCCCTGAGGGCGGGCTCGGGAAGACCCAGTACTTC. The genes are TRBV5-5 and TRBJ2-5, with a possible D match to TRBD2 (5 bases). The V end was cut by 4 bases, the J end by 6 bases, with 19 bases between. Germline CDR1 reads SGHKS; CDR2 reads YYEKEE (reference sequence). The CDR3 runs to 15 residues.

This clonotype has ten or more counts. The chain couples TRBV12-3 or TRBV12-4 to TRBJ2-7, with D perhaps matching TRBD1 (5 bases). CDR3 size: 12 residues. Trimming removed 7 bases from V and 4 bases from J, with 11 bases in between. CDR3 amino acids: CASKHQGYEQYF. CDR3 in DNA: TGTGCCAGCAAACATCAGGGATACGAGCAGTACTTC.

The chain combines TRBV19 with TRBJ2-7; the D is unclear. Germline V gives CDR1 LNHDA, CDR2 SQIVND (reference sequence). The V end lost 1 base, the J end lost 0 bases, and 10 bases lay between the germline ends. The CDR3 has 15 amino acids. CDR3 coding DNA: TGTGCCAGTAGTATAGGTCCAGGAGTCTCCTACGAGCAGTACTTC. Protein product: CASSIGPGVSYEQYF.

Many counts were recorded for this clonotype. The J gene is TRBJ1-5, the V gene TRBV2, with D maybe TRBD1 (5 bases). The germline CDR1 and CDR2 sequences are SNHLY and FYNNEI. The CDR3 contains 13 residues. V was shortened by 2 bases and J by 7 bases, with 9 bases between the two germline ends. CDR3 sequence (DNA): TGTGCCAGCAGTGAACAGGGTTACCAGCCCCAGCATTTT. As protein: CASSEQGYQPQHF.

J is TRBJ2-1 and V is TRBV7-3; 7 nucleotides match TRBD2. The CDR3 consists of 15 residues. J was trimmed by 5 bases and V by 5 bases; bases with no gene match: 9. Germline CDR1 is SGHTA and CDR2 is FQGTGA. DNA for the CDR3: TGTGCCAGCAGCGCAACCGGGACTACACACAATGAGCAGTTCTTC. This codes for CASSATGTTHNEQFF. Full variable domain (missing parts from reference TRBV7-3 and TRBJ2-1): GAGVSQTPSNKVTEKGKYVELRCDPISGHTALYWYRQSLGQGPEFLIYFQGTGAADDSGLPNDRFFAVRPEGSVSTLKIQRTERGDSAVYLCASSATGTTHNEQFFGPGTRLTVL.

This clonotype was seen many times. The chain recombines TRBV28 with TRBJ1-5; no firm D call. The CDR3 length is 13 residues. V was trimmed by 10 bases and J by 4 bases, leaving 14 bases between them. Germline V CDR1 and CDR2: MDHEN, SYDVKM. CDR3 coding DNA: TGTGCCACCGAGGCGGCTTATAATCAGCCCCAGCATTTT. Its protein is CATEAAYNQPQHF.

This rearrangement joins TRBV12-5 to TRBJ2-2; 7 bases agree with TRBD2. The CDR3 is 20 amino acids. V was clipped by 2 bases and J by 0 bases; unmatched bases: 15. Germline CDR1 is LGHNT and CDR2 is FRNRAP. CDR3 region: CASGLHLPLVAGSNTGELFF. CDR3 nucleotides: TGTGCTAGTGGTTTGCATCTTCCTCTCGTAGCGGGTTCGAACACCGGGGAGCTGTTTTTT.

Ten or more counts support this clonotype. This CDR3 reads CASSNQGNQPQHF. The CDR3 DNA sequence: TGTGCCAGCAGTAACCAGGGAAATCAGCCCCAGCATTTT. J is TRBJ1-5 and V is TRBV28; D might be TRBD1 (5 bases). CDR3 length: 13 amino acids. Germline CDR1 is MDHEN and CDR2 is SYDVKM. The germline V and J ends were trimmed by 5 bases and 4 bases, with 9 bases remaining between them. The entire variable domain, with the rest obtained from reference TRBV28 and TRBJ1-5, is as follows: DVKVTQSSRYLVKRTGEKVFLECVQDMDHENMFWYRQDPGLGLRLIYFSYDVKMKEKGDIPEGYSVSREKKERFSLILESASTNQTSMYLCASSNQGNQPQHFGDGTRLSIL.

This clonotype was observed many times. V usage is TRBV6-5 and J usage is TRBJ1-5; D is unresolved. Trimming removed 2 bases from V and 6 bases from J, with 5 bases in between. Germline V lookup: CDR1 MNHEY, CDR2 SVGAGI. This CDR3 is built from 12 residues. CDR3 in DNA: TGTGCCAGCAGTTACCCCGGTCAGCCCCAGCATTTT. It encodes CASSYPGQPQHF.

This clonotype came up a few times. This rearrangement joins TRBV7-2 to TRBJ2-7; 8 nucleotides agree with TRBD2. Trimming took 2 bases from V and 6 from J; bases not matched to a gene: 6. This CDR3 contains 14 residues. Germline CDR1 is SGHTA and CDR2 is FQGNSA. CDR3 bases: TGTGCCAGCAGCTTACGAGCGGGAGTTTCCGAGCAGTACTTC. It yields the protein CASSLRAGVSEQYF.

This clonotype has at least ten counts. This chain connects TRBV24-1 to TRBJ2-3; tentative D call: TRBD2 (6 bases). V gave up 12 bases and J gave up 3 bases, with 18 bases separating them. CDR1 and CDR2 from the germline V gene are KGHDR and SFDVKD. This CDR3 comprises 14 residues. The CDR3 is CAVSGGGLTDTQYF. The CDR3 DNA reads TGTGCCGTAAGTGGGGGAGGATTGACAGATACGCAGTATTTT.

The chain links TRBV7-2 to TRBJ1-4; no clear D. There are 15 residues in the CDR3. CDR1 SGHTA and CDR2 FQGNSA come from the germline V gene. The V end lost 8 bases, the J end lost 8 bases, and 21 bases lay between the germline ends. CDR3 DNA sequence: TGTGCCAGCGCCCCCTGGGGTAATAGCGAGGAAAAACTGTTTTTT. Residues: CASAPWGNSEEKLFF.

The chain joins TRBV30 to TRBJ1-4; perhaps TRBD1 as D (5 bases). Trimming shortened V by 0 bases and J by 8 bases, and 10 bases separated the two germline ends. This CDR3 region has 13 residues. CDR1 is GTSNPN, CDR2 SVGIG, per germline (reference sequence). The DNA of the CDR3 is TGTGCCTGGAGTGTCATAGGGGCGGAAAAACTGTTTTTT. This sequence encodes CAWSVIGAEKLFF.

This clonotype was picked up many times. V gene TRBV2 combines with J gene TRBJ1-2; D gene ambiguous. Germline loops: CDR1 SNHLY, CDR2 FYNNEI. V gave up 6 bases and J gave up 1 base, with 12 bases separating them. This CDR3 has 14 residues. The CDR3 nucleotides read TGTGCCAGCAGGCCCCAGGCAGATAACTATGGCTACACCTTC. This translates into CASRPQADNYGYTF. The full variable domain, completed using reference TRBV2 and TRBJ1-2, is EPEVTQTPSHQVTQMGQEVILRCVPISNHLYFYWYRQILGQKVEFLVSFYNNEISEKSEIFDDQFSVERPDGSNFTLKIRSTKLEDSAMYFCASRPQADNYGYTFGSGTRLTVV.

CDR3 sequence reads: CASSFFGGQPQHF. In DNA form, the CDR3 reads TGTGCCAGCAGTTTTTTTGGGGGTCAGCCCCAGCATTTT. J is TRBJ1-5 and V is TRBV12-3 or TRBV12-4, with TRBD1 as a possible D gene (5 bases). With 3 bases removed from V and 6 bases from J, the gap between germline ends came to 9 bases. This CDR3 has 13 amino acids.

This clonotype was seen many times. In nucleotides, the CDR3 is TGTGCCTGGAGTGAGCAGGGATATGGCTACACCTTC. Protein: CAWSEQGYGYTF. V is TRBV30 and J is TRBJ1-2; tentative D call: TRBD1 (5 bases). The germline V and J ends were trimmed by 1 base and 5 bases, with 8 bases remaining between them. The CDR3 loop spans 12 amino acids. Germline loops: CDR1 GTSNPN, CDR2 SVGIG (reference sequence).

The chain links TRBV29-1 to TRBJ2-5, with D uncertain. The V and J ends lost 3 bases and 3 bases respectively, with 8 bases between them. Germline CDR1 is SQVTM and CDR2 is ANQGSEA. The CDR3 runs to 12 residues. The CDR3 DNA is TGCAGCGTTGAGGTGGGGAAAGAGACCCAGTACTTC. Amino acids: CSVEVGKETQYF.

In this sample, this clonotype turned up many times. The rearrangement uses TRBV19 and TRBJ2-7, with TRBD2 matching over 7 bases. From germline, CDR1 is LNHDA and CDR2 SQIVND (reference sequence). The CDR3 length is 13 residues. J was trimmed by 2 bases and V by 4 bases; bases with no gene match: 2. Here the CDR3 reads CASSRGGAYEQYF. DNA for the CDR3: TGTGCCAGTAGTAGGGGGGGAGCCTACGAGCAGTACTTC.